The rows below give T cell receptor beta chains drawn from one sample of a study of neurological immune-mediated disorders. TCRdb re-called the 5' RACE reads through MiXCR, storing one row per CDR3 protein. The table shows around 90,000 distinct CDR3 sequences, with around 13% occurring only once. Sequencing input: PBMCs. These receptors were obtained from a female donor with HTLV-1-associated myelopathy (HAM/TSP). CDR3s include the opening cysteine and the closing phenylalanine or tryptophan. Fields, in order: V gene, D gene, clone size, J gene, CDR3 DNA, CDR3 protein. A D gene is named only where the DNA matches it firmly. Clone size is shown for a subset of rows, as once, few, many or a class of expanded clone.

V gene: TRBV6-1; D gene: TRBD1; clone size: many; J gene: TRBJ2-6; CDR3 DNA: TGTGCCAGCGGGGTAGGGACAGGCTTCTCTGGGGCCAACGTCCTGACTTTC; CDR3 protein: CASGVGTGFSGANVLTF
V gene: TRBV12-3/TRBV12-4; D gene: TRBD1; clone size: many; J gene: TRBJ1-6; CDR3 DNA: TGTGCCAGCAGTTTAGAGAGGACAGGGGGCCGTCGTTCACCCCTCCACTTT; CDR3 protein: CASSLERTGGRRSPLHF
V gene: TRBV20-1; D gene: TRBD2; clone size: many; J gene: TRBJ2-1; CDR3 DNA: TGCAGTGCGGGACGGACTAGCTCTTACAATGAGCAGTTCTTC; CDR3 protein: CSAGRTSSYNEQFF
V gene: TRBV20-1; D gene: .; clone size: many; J gene: TRBJ1-2; CDR3 DNA: TGCAGTGCTAGAAGGGGAATGGATGGCTACACCTTC; CDR3 protein: CSARRGMDGYTF
V gene: TRBV2; D gene: TRBD1; clone size: many; J gene: TRBJ2-2; CDR3 DNA: TGTGCCAGCAGTGAACCTGTTACAGGGGAACCGAACACCGGGGAGCTGTTTTTT; CDR3 protein: CASSEPVTGEPNTGELFF
V gene: TRBV7-2; D gene: .; clone size: many; J gene: TRBJ1-1; CDR3 DNA: TGTGCCAGCAGCCAAAGCCAGATCACTGAAGCTTTCTTT; CDR3 protein: CASSQSQITEAFF
V gene: TRBV15; D gene: .; clone size: many; J gene: TRBJ1-3; CDR3 DNA: TGTGCCACCAGCAGAGATCCAGTCAGGTCTGGAAACACCATATATTTT; CDR3 protein: CATSRDPVRSGNTIYF
V gene: TRBV11-2; D gene: .; clone size: many; J gene: TRBJ2-3; CDR3 DNA: TGTGCCAGCAGCTTCGGGGCCCTAGATACGCAGTATTTT; CDR3 protein: CASSFGALDTQYF
V gene: TRBV12-3/TRBV12-4; D gene: .; clone size: many; J gene: TRBJ2-5; CDR3 DNA: TGTGCCAGCAGTCCAACCAGGGTACAGACCCAGTACTTC; CDR3 protein: CASSPTRVQTQYF
V gene: TRBV12-3/TRBV12-4; D gene: .; clone size: few; J gene: TRBJ2-1; CDR3 DNA: TGTGCCAGTGGCACTACACCGGGGCAGGACGGCAATGAGCAGTTCTTC; CDR3 protein: CASGTTPGQDGNEQFF
V gene: TRBV29-1; D gene: .; clone size: many; J gene: TRBJ1-2; CDR3 DNA: TGCAGCGTTGAAGATCAAGGGGTTCGGACTAACTATGGCTACACCTTC; CDR3 protein: CSVEDQGVRTNYGYTF
V gene: TRBV4-1; D gene: .; clone size: many; J gene: TRBJ2-3; CDR3 DNA: TGCGCCAGCAGCCAAGACGGGCAGGGTTATGTTACGCAGTATTTT; CDR3 protein: CASSQDGQGYVTQYF
V gene: TRBV27; D gene: .; clone size: many; J gene: TRBJ1-2; CDR3 DNA: TGTGCCAGCAGTTTGGGACGAGGGATCCCCCCTGGCTACACCTTC; CDR3 protein: CASSLGRGIPPGYTF
V gene: TRBV2; D gene: .; clone size: many; J gene: TRBJ2-3; CDR3 DNA: TGTGCCAGCAGGGAGGTCAGCGGGGATACGCAGTATTTT; CDR3 protein: CASREVSGDTQYF
V gene: TRBV7-2; D gene: TRBD1; clone size: many; J gene: TRBJ2-3; CDR3 DNA: TGTGCCAGCAGTCCGGGACAGCTACACACGGATACGCAGTATTTT; CDR3 protein: CASSPGQLHTDTQYF
V gene: TRBV4-2; D gene: .; clone size: many; J gene: TRBJ2-2; CDR3 DNA: TGTGCCAGCAGCCAAGTGGGAGGAGCGACGAACACCGGGGAGCTGTTTTTT; CDR3 protein: CASSQVGGATNTGELFF
V gene: TRBV5-6; D gene: TRBD1; clone size: .; J gene: TRBJ2-1; CDR3 DNA: TGTGCCAGCAGCTTATACGGAACAGGGGGTCATGAGCAGTTCTTC; CDR3 protein: CASSLYGTGGHEQFF
V gene: TRBV7-8; D gene: TRBD2; clone size: many; J gene: TRBJ2-3; CDR3 DNA: TGTGCCAGCAGCTTAGAAGGGGCGGGGGGGGATACGCAGTATTTT; CDR3 protein: CASSLEGAGGDTQYF
V gene: TRBV20-1; D gene: TRBD2; clone size: many; J gene: TRBJ2-3; CDR3 DNA: TGCAGTGCTAGAAATCCGGGACTAGTAGGAGATACGCAGTATTTT; CDR3 protein: CSARNPGLVGDTQYF
V gene: TRBV6-5; D gene: TRBD2; clone size: many; J gene: TRBJ2-1; CDR3 DNA: TGTGCCAGCAGTTACAAGGCTAGCGGGGGCTACAATGAGCAGTTCTTC; CDR3 protein: CASSYKASGGYNEQFF
V gene: TRBV24-1; D gene: .; clone size: .; J gene: TRBJ2-7; CDR3 DNA: TGTGCCACCAGTGATATAACTACCTACGAGCAGTACTTC; CDR3 protein: CATSDITTYEQYF
V gene: TRBV7-8; D gene: .; clone size: many; J gene: TRBJ2-7; CDR3 DNA: TGTGCCAGCAGCGGAAACACCCTCTCCTACGAGCAGTACTTC; CDR3 protein: CASSGNTLSYEQYF
V gene: TRBV7-2; D gene: .; clone size: many; J gene: TRBJ1-1; CDR3 DNA: TGTGCCAGCAGCTTCAGCCCGACCGGGACAACTGAAGCTTTCTTT; CDR3 protein: CASSFSPTGTTEAFF
V gene: TRBV28; D gene: TRBD1; clone size: many; J gene: TRBJ2-7; CDR3 DNA: TGTGCCAGCAGTCCTGGGACAGCGGCCTACGAGCAGTACTTC; CDR3 protein: CASSPGTAAYEQYF
V gene: TRBV10-3; D gene: .; clone size: many; J gene: TRBJ2-3; CDR3 DNA: TGTGCCTCCAGGGCTTCCAACACAGATACGCAGTATTTT; CDR3 protein: CASRASNTDTQYF
V gene: TRBV5-1; D gene: .; clone size: many; J gene: TRBJ2-7; CDR3 DNA: TGCGCCAGCAGAGTAGCTCTCCACTACGAGCAGTACTTC; CDR3 protein: CASRVALHYEQYF
V gene: TRBV11-2; D gene: TRBD1; clone size: many; J gene: TRBJ1-2; CDR3 DNA: TGTGCCAGCAGCTTAACAGACAGGGGGCTCTATGGCTACACCTTC; CDR3 protein: CASSLTDRGLYGYTF
V gene: TRBV5-4; D gene: TRBD1; clone size: many; J gene: TRBJ2-2; CDR3 DNA: TGTGCCAGCAGCGGCGACAGGGGGACTTCTCCCGGGGAGCTGTTTTTT; CDR3 protein: CASSGDRGTSPGELFF
V gene: TRBV9; D gene: TRBD2; clone size: many; J gene: TRBJ2-1; CDR3 DNA: TGTGCCAGCAGCTGGACTAGCGGGGGAGTCGACGAGCAGTTCTTC; CDR3 protein: CASSWTSGGVDEQFF
V gene: TRBV5-1; D gene: TRBD1; clone size: .; J gene: TRBJ2-7; CDR3 DNA: TGCGCCAGCAGCTCCACAGGGGTCACCTACGAGCAGTACTTC; CDR3 protein: CASSSTGVTYEQYF
V gene: TRBV20-1; D gene: TRBD1; clone size: many; J gene: TRBJ2-1; CDR3 DNA: TGCAGTGCTGGACAGGCGTACAATGAGCAGTTCTTC; CDR3 protein: CSAGQAYNEQFF
V gene: TRBV3-1; D gene: .; clone size: many; J gene: TRBJ1-1; CDR3 DNA: TGTGCCAGCAGCCAAGCGTTCGGGGGGAACACTGAAGCTTTCTTT; CDR3 protein: CASSQAFGGNTEAFF
V gene: TRBV7-9; D gene: TRBD2; clone size: .; J gene: TRBJ2-5; CDR3 DNA: TGTGCCAGCAGCTTAGCGACTAGCGGGGGGACCCAAGAGACCCAGTACTTC; CDR3 protein: CASSLATSGGTQETQYF
V gene: TRBV20-1; D gene: .; clone size: many; J gene: TRBJ2-1; CDR3 DNA: TGCAGTGCTAGAGGGCTCGGCAGCTTGTACAATGAGCAGTTCTTC; CDR3 protein: CSARGLGSLYNEQFF
V gene: TRBV6-5; D gene: .; clone size: many; J gene: TRBJ2-3; CDR3 DNA: TGTGCCAGCAGTTACCTGTCCCGCCGGAGCACAGATACGCAGTATTTT; CDR3 protein: CASSYLSRRSTDTQYF
V gene: TRBV28; D gene: TRBD2; clone size: .; J gene: TRBJ2-7; CDR3 DNA: TGTGCCAACAGTTTGAAAAAGGGAGGGGACGAGCAGTACTTC; CDR3 protein: CANSLKKGGDEQYF
V gene: TRBV5-1; D gene: .; clone size: many; J gene: TRBJ1-5; CDR3 DNA: TGCGCCAGCAGCTTGGGCCCAGGGGCTGATCAGCCCCAGCATTTT; CDR3 protein: CASSLGPGADQPQHF
V gene: TRBV7-9; D gene: .; clone size: many; J gene: TRBJ1-2; CDR3 DNA: TGTGCCAGCAGCTTGGGTCAAGGGGCCGAGGGCTACACCTTC; CDR3 protein: CASSLGQGAEGYTF
V gene: TRBV14; D gene: .; clone size: many; J gene: TRBJ2-7; CDR3 DNA: TGTGCCAGCAGCCAAGGGGGGCCGCCAGACTACGAGCAGTACTTC; CDR3 protein: CASSQGGPPDYEQYF
V gene: TRBV6-6; D gene: .; clone size: .; J gene: TRBJ1-1; CDR3 DNA: TGTGCCAGCAGGAACGGGGGGTCGAGCACTGAAGCTTTCTTT; CDR3 protein: CASRNGGSSTEAFF
V gene: TRBV5-1; D gene: .; clone size: many; J gene: TRBJ2-5; CDR3 DNA: TGCGCCAGCAGCTTGGTCGACAGCGTCCAAGAGACCCAGTACTTC; CDR3 protein: CASSLVDSVQETQYF
V gene: TRBV3-1; D gene: .; clone size: many; J gene: TRBJ1-2; CDR3 DNA: TGTGCCAGCAGCGCGACCATGGGCTACACCTTC; CDR3 protein: CASSATMGYTF
V gene: TRBV5-1; D gene: .; clone size: many; J gene: TRBJ2-5; CDR3 DNA: TGCGCCAGCAGCTTGGATTGGTCTTACGCGGAGACCCAGTACTTC; CDR3 protein: CASSLDWSYAETQYF
V gene: TRBV28; D gene: .; clone size: .; J gene: TRBJ2-5; CDR3 DNA: TGTGCCAGCAGTTTATACGACAGCCAAGAGACCCAGTACTTC; CDR3 protein: CASSLYDSQETQYF
V gene: TRBV7-9; D gene: .; clone size: many; J gene: TRBJ2-2; CDR3 DNA: TGTGCCAGCAGCAGCAGAAGGACCGGGGAGCTGTTTTTT; CDR3 protein: CASSSRRTGELFF
V gene: TRBV6-2/TRBV6-3; D gene: TRBD2; clone size: many; J gene: TRBJ2-7; CDR3 DNA: TGTGCCAGCAGTCCCGGGCTAGCGGGAACCTACGAGCAGTACTTC; CDR3 protein: CASSPGLAGTYEQYF
V gene: TRBV6-5; D gene: TRBD1; clone size: many; J gene: TRBJ2-2; CDR3 DNA: TGTGCCAGCAGTCTTCAAGGGGGGACAGGGGGGTCCGGGGAGCTGTTTTTT; CDR3 protein: CASSLQGGTGGSGELFF
V gene: TRBV5-1; D gene: TRBD1; clone size: many; J gene: TRBJ2-7; CDR3 DNA: TGCGCCAGCAGCTCCCGACCCGGGACAGGGGACGAGCAGTACTTC; CDR3 protein: CASSSRPGTGDEQYF
V gene: TRBV21-1; D gene: .; clone size: many; J gene: TRBJ2-1; CDR3 DNA: TGTGCCAGCAGCAAAGGACAGAGCTACAATGAGCAGTTCTTC; CDR3 protein: CASSKGQSYNEQFF
V gene: TRBV12-3/TRBV12-4; D gene: TRBD2; clone size: many; J gene: TRBJ2-2; CDR3 DNA: TGTGCCAGCAGTTTAAATTCGCGGGGGGCCGGGGAGCTGTTTTTT; CDR3 protein: CASSLNSRGAGELFF
V gene: TRBV12-3/TRBV12-4; D gene: TRBD1; clone size: many; J gene: TRBJ2-7; CDR3 DNA: TGTGCCAGCAGCGACAGGGGGGTCTCCGAGCAGTACTTC; CDR3 protein: CASSDRGVSEQYF